This TCR beta chain was retrieved from a study of brain T cells in children with intractable seizures. Only cases whose brain tissue showed the highest T cell transcript signatures were sequenced. CDR3 length: 12 amino acids. Trimming cost V 0 bases and J 7 bases; bases outside gene matches: 0. The V gene's germline CDR1 is SGHNT and CDR2 YYREEE (reference sequence). TCRdb's table, derived via immunoSEQ multiplex PCR, lists solely in-frame clones and lacks some. The sample contains a few thousand clones, about 90% of which appear only once. Regarding this clone: The antigen remains unidentified.

Findings and limits, study-wide: Only CDR3 sequence similarity suggested viral specificity, without known HCMV serostatus.

This TCR was sampled from a boy younger than two with focal cortical dysplasia and intractable seizures. The chain carries TRBV5-4 and TRBJ1-2, with 7 nucleotides matching TRBD1. The sample here was resected brain tissue, taken at surgery. The CDR3 sequence is CASSLDRGGYTF. The CDR3 DNA reads as TGTGCCAGCAGCTTGGACAGGGGTGGCTACACCTTC. Drawing the rest from reference TRBV5-4 and TRBJ1-2, the complete variable domain is ETGVTQSPTHLIKTRGQQVTLRCSSQSGHNTVSWYQQALGQGPQFIFQYYREEENGRGNFPPRFSGLQFPNYSSELNVNALELDDSALYLCASSLDRGGYTFGSGTRLTVV.